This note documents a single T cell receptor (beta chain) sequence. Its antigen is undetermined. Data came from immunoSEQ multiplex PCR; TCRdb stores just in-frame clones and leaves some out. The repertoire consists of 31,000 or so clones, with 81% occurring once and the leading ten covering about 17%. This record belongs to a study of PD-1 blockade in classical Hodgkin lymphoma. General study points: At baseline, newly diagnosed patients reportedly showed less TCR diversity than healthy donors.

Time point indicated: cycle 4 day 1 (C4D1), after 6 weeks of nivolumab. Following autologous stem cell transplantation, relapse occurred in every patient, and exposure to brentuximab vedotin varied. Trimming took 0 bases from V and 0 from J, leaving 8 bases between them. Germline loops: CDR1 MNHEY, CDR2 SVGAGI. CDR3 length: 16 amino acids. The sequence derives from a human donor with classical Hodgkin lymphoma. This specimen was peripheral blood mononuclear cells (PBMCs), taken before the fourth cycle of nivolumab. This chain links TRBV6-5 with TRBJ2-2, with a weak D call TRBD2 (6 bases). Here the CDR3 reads CASSYSPGANTGELFF. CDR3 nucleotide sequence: TGTGCCAGCAGTTACTCCCCGGGGGCGAACACCGGGGAGCTGTTTTTT.